This is a list of T cell receptor beta chains from one sample in a study of blood T cell repertoires in COVID-19. Profiling relied on immunoSEQ multiplex PCR, and the TCRdb table lists in-frame clones only, not all of them. Found here are 140,000 or so clones, over 70% of them singletons; the top ten hold approximately 3.5%. The sequencing input was peripheral blood. The source is an older man who had recovered from COVID-19. The CDR3 runs from the conserved cysteine through the conserved F or W. Fields, in order: J gene, D gene, V gene, clone size, CDR3 protein, CDR3 DNA. D genes are given only for firm matches. The size field is filled for only some rows; it gives once, few, many or a size class.

j_call: TRBJ2-5; d_call: TRBD2; v_call: TRBV5-1; clone_size: .; cdr3_aa: CASSISLAEETQYF; cdr3_nt: TGCGCCAGCAGTATTAGTCTAGCGGAAGAGACCCAGTACTTC
j_call: TRBJ2-5; d_call: .; v_call: TRBV12-5; clone_size: once; cdr3_aa: CASGLSPGPRGETQYF; cdr3_nt: TGTGCTAGTGGTTTAAGCCCGGGGCCAAGGGGGGAGACCCAGTACTTC
j_call: TRBJ1-2; d_call: .; v_call: TRBV29-1; clone_size: few; cdr3_aa: CSVFQGYGYTF; cdr3_nt: TGCAGCGTTTTCCAGGGGTATGGCTACACCTTC
j_call: TRBJ1-6; d_call: .; v_call: TRBV28; clone_size: .; cdr3_aa: CASLQGGNSPLHF; cdr3_nt: TGTGCCAGCCTACAGGGTGGTAATTCACCCCTCCACTTT
j_call: TRBJ2-2; d_call: .; v_call: TRBV2; clone_size: .; cdr3_aa: CASSASPSGELFF; cdr3_nt: TGTGCCAGCAGTGCTTCCCCTTCCGGGGAGCTGTTTTTT
j_call: TRBJ2-1; d_call: TRBD2; v_call: TRBV14; clone_size: few; cdr3_aa: CASSQLAGRYNEQFF; cdr3_nt: TGTGCCAGCAGCCAGCTAGCGGGACGCTACAATGAGCAGTTCTTC
j_call: TRBJ1-2; d_call: .; v_call: TRBV4-3; clone_size: .; cdr3_aa: CASSQTGGVGSYTF; cdr3_nt: TGCGCCAGCAGCCAGACGGGGGGGGTCGGGAGCTACACCTTC
j_call: TRBJ2-3; d_call: .; v_call: TRBV20-1; clone_size: .; cdr3_aa: CSASRGLRTDTQYF; cdr3_nt: TGCAGTGCCAGTAGGGGTTTGAGGACAGATACGCAGTATTTT
j_call: TRBJ2-3; d_call: TRBD2; v_call: TRBV5-4; clone_size: .; cdr3_aa: CASSSGLAGLTDTQYF; cdr3_nt: TGTGCCAGCAGCTCGGGACTAGCGGGGCTCACAGATACGCAGTATTTT
j_call: TRBJ2-2; d_call: .; v_call: TRBV24-1; clone_size: once; cdr3_aa: CATSDRARGTGELFF; cdr3_nt: TGTGCCACCAGTGACAGGGCCAGGGGCACCGGGGAGCTGTTTTTT
j_call: TRBJ2-3; d_call: TRBD1; v_call: TRBV5-6; clone_size: .; cdr3_aa: CASSGPGQGTDTQYF; cdr3_nt: TGTGCCAGCAGCGGGCCGGGACAGGGGACAGATACGCAGTATTTT
j_call: TRBJ1-4; d_call: .; v_call: TRBV30; clone_size: .; cdr3_aa: CAWSEPGRGIYEKLFF; cdr3_nt: TGTGCCTGGAGCGAACCGGGACGGGGGATTTACGAAAAACTGTTTTTT
j_call: TRBJ2-7; d_call: .; v_call: TRBV25-1; clone_size: .; cdr3_aa: CASSESSVYEQYF; cdr3_nt: TGTGCCAGCAGTGAATCCTCAGTCTACGAGCAGTACTTC
j_call: TRBJ2-1; d_call: TRBD1; v_call: TRBV5-1; clone_size: .; cdr3_aa: CASSLTGTGHNEQFF; cdr3_nt: TGCGCCAGCAGCTTAACCGGGACAGGTCACAATGAGCAGTTCTTC
j_call: TRBJ1-6; d_call: .; v_call: TRBV3-1/TRBV3-2; clone_size: .; cdr3_aa: CATREGLSYNSPLHF; cdr3_nt: TGTGCCACCCGGGAGGGTTTGTCCTATAATTCACCCCTCCACTTT
j_call: TRBJ2-7; d_call: .; v_call: TRBV3-1/TRBV3-2; clone_size: .; cdr3_aa: CASSQAHRLGNYEQYF; cdr3_nt: TGTGCCAGCAGCCAAGCCCACAGACTAGGAAACTACGAGCAGTACTTC
j_call: TRBJ2-2; d_call: TRBD2; v_call: TRBV9; clone_size: .; cdr3_aa: CASSSRLAGINTGELFF; cdr3_nt: TGTGCCAGCAGCTCCCGGTTAGCGGGGATCAACACCGGGGAGCTGTTTTTT
j_call: TRBJ2-4; d_call: TRBD2; v_call: TRBV6-2/TRBV6-3; clone_size: .; cdr3_aa: CASGPAGEGNIQYF; cdr3_nt: TGTGCCAGCGGCCCTGCGGGAGAAGGAAACATTCAGTACTTC
j_call: TRBJ2-7; d_call: .; v_call: TRBV7-9; clone_size: few; cdr3_aa: CASSLDASSYEQYF; cdr3_nt: TGTGCCAGCAGCTTAGATGCGAGTTCCTACGAGCAGTACTTC
j_call: TRBJ1-1; d_call: .; v_call: TRBV7-9; clone_size: .; cdr3_aa: CASSFRREGTEAFF; cdr3_nt: TGTGCCAGCAGCTTTAGAAGGGAGGGGACTGAAGCTTTCTTT
j_call: TRBJ2-7; d_call: TRBD2; v_call: TRBV6-5; clone_size: .; cdr3_aa: CASRLAGVLYEQYF; cdr3_nt: TGTGCCAGCAGGTTAGCGGGAGTTCTATACGAGCAGTACTTC
j_call: TRBJ2-3; d_call: TRBD2; v_call: TRBV30; clone_size: .; cdr3_aa: CAWSLLAGITDTQYF; cdr3_nt: TGTGCCTGGAGTCTACTAGCGGGGATCACAGATACGCAGTATTTT
j_call: TRBJ1-2; d_call: TRBD1; v_call: TRBV6-5; clone_size: .; cdr3_aa: CASSLLDRASYTF; cdr3_nt: TGTGCCAGCAGCCTTTTGGACAGGGCTTCCTACACCTTC
j_call: TRBJ2-7; d_call: .; v_call: TRBV19; clone_size: once; cdr3_aa: CASTPTGRPYEQYF; cdr3_nt: TGTGCCAGTACCCCGACAGGGAGGCCCTACGAGCAGTACTTC
j_call: TRBJ2-5; d_call: TRBD2; v_call: TRBV19; clone_size: .; cdr3_aa: CASTPSRWGLAGETQYF; cdr3_nt: TGTGCCAGTACCCCCTCCCGTTGGGGCCTAGCGGGAGAGACCCAGTACTTC
j_call: TRBJ2-7; d_call: .; v_call: TRBV30; clone_size: .; cdr3_aa: CAWSEFGRMWAEQYF; cdr3_nt: TGTGCCTGGAGTGAATTTGGCAGGATGTGGGCGGAGCAGTACTTC
j_call: TRBJ2-1; d_call: .; v_call: TRBV7-9; clone_size: .; cdr3_aa: CASSPSGAPNNEQFF; cdr3_nt: TGTGCCAGCAGTCCGAGCGGAGCCCCTAACAATGAGCAGTTCTTC
j_call: TRBJ1-6; d_call: TRBD1; v_call: TRBV18; clone_size: .; cdr3_aa: CASSPYVGQGQSPLHF; cdr3_nt: TGTGCCAGCTCACCATACGTAGGACAGGGGCAATCACCCCTCCACTTT
j_call: TRBJ2-5; d_call: .; v_call: TRBV30; clone_size: .; cdr3_aa: CAWTYLETQYF; cdr3_nt: TGTGCCTGGACCTACTTGGAGACCCAGTACTTC
j_call: TRBJ2-1; d_call: .; v_call: TRBV5-1; clone_size: .; cdr3_aa: CASTPGGGSTGNEQFF; cdr3_nt: TGCGCCAGCACACCAGGGGGCGGGAGCACGGGCAATGAGCAGTTCTTC
j_call: TRBJ2-7; d_call: .; v_call: TRBV19; clone_size: .; cdr3_aa: CASSRGSYPYEQYF; cdr3_nt: TGTGCCAGTAGTCGAGGATCGTATCCCTACGAGCAGTACTTC